One and the same sample provided the 21 T cell receptor beta chains below, sequenced in a study of blood T cell repertoires in COVID-19. TCRdb's copy holds only in-frame clones and misses some; the assay was immunoSEQ multiplex PCR. The table lists 200,000 to 250,000 clones, around 90% of them singletons. Input material: peripheral blood. These receptors originate from a man younger than 40 with COVID-19, enrolled during active disease.

The gene calls are TRBV5-5 and TRBJ2-3; 8 bases align to TRBD1. J gave up 3 bases and V 0 bases, and 3 bases lay outside the gene matches. The CDR3 contains 15 residues. The V gene's germline CDR1 is SGHKS and CDR2 YYEKEE (reference sequence). The DNA for the CDR3 is TGTGCCAGCAGCTTGGGACAGGGGATAACAGATACGCAGTATTTT. Amino acids: CASSLGQGITDTQYF.

This clone appeared once. The chain has TRBV11-3 and TRBJ1-3; possible D gene TRBD1, 5 bases. The CDR3 sequence is 15 residues long. V was clipped by 0 bases and J by 4 bases, with 10 bases between them. CDR1 and CDR2 (germline): SGHNT, YENEEA. This CDR3 is CASSLDGGAGNTIYF. CDR3 nucleotides: TGTGCCAGCAGCTTAGATGGCGGGGCCGGAAACACCATATATTTT. Full variable domain (remainder filled in from reference TRBV11-3 and TRBJ1-3): EAGVVQSPRYKIIEKKQPVAFWCNPISGHNTLYWYLQNLGQGPELLIRYENEEAVDDSQLPKDRFSAERLKGVDSTLKIQPAELGDSAVYLCASSLDGGAGNTIYFGEGSWLTVV.

The chain couples TRBV6-5 to TRBJ2-7; unclear D gene. V was trimmed by 8 bases and J by 2 bases, leaving 10 bases between them. The CDR3 sequence is 12 residues long. Germline CDR1 is MNHEY and CDR2 is SVGAGI. CDR3: CASHSLTYEQYF. Here the CDR3 DNA reads TGTGCCAGCCACAGTCTCACCTACGAGCAGTACTTC.

This chain uses TRBV4-2 with TRBJ1-6; D is possibly TRBD1 (5 bases). Germline-derived CDR1 and CDR2 are LGHNA and YNFKEQ. Trimming took off 0 bases at V and 7 bases at J, with 13 bases between the two ends. The CDR3 sequence is 16 residues long. DNA of the CDR3: TGTGCCAGCAGCCAAGAGCGATCGGGACTCAATTCACCCCTCCACTTT. Translating gives CASSQERSGLNSPLHF.

This chain connects TRBV6-4 to TRBJ2-1; 7 bases align to TRBD2. The length of the CDR3 is 12 residues. Germline CDR1 reads MRHNA; CDR2 reads SNTAGT. V lost 0 bases and J lost 12; bases outside the gene matches: 2. CDR3 amino acids: CASSDSAGSQFF. CDR3 sequence (DNA): TGTGCCAGCAGTGACTCAGCGGGGTCGCAGTTCTTC.

V gene TRBV5-1 combines with J gene TRBJ2-1; 8 bases agree with TRBD2. CDR1 SGHRS and CDR2 YFSETQ come from the germline V gene. CDR3 size: 15 residues. V gave up 4 bases and J gave up 8 bases; unmatched junction bases: 11. CDR3 region: CASSPGGTLGHEQFF. In DNA, the CDR3 is TGCGCCAGCAGCCCGGGGGGGACTTTAGGGCATGAGCAGTTCTTC.

This clone appeared a single time. The J gene is TRBJ1-2, the V gene TRBV14; D is ambiguous. The germline CDR1 and CDR2 sequences are SGHDN and FVKESK. V was cut by 0 bases and J by 3 bases, with 5 bases left in between. The CDR3 length is 13 residues. For the CDR3, the DNA is TGTGCCAGCAGCCAAGATCCAGACTATGGCTACACCTTC. It specifies CASSQDPDYGYTF. The full variable domain, rest sourced from reference TRBV14 and TRBJ1-2, is EAGVTQFPSHSVIEKGQTVTLRCDPISGHDNLYWYRRVMGKEIKFLLHFVKESKQDESGMPNNRFLAERTGGTYSTLKVQPAELEDSGVYFCASSQDPDYGYTFGSGTRLTVV.

In its sample, this clone was seen once. The J gene is TRBJ1-2, the V gene TRBV30; a weak D match, TRBD1 (6 bases). Germline V gene lookup returns CDR1 GTSNPN and CDR2 SVGIG (reference sequence). V shed 0 bases and J shed 4 bases, with 6 bases lying between them. CDR3 length equals 12 residues. CDR3 sequence: CAWSVQGYGYTF. The CDR3 DNA follows: TGTGCCTGGAGTGTACAGGGCTATGGCTACACCTTC.

The J gene is TRBJ1-5, the V gene TRBV5-4; D is perhaps TRBD1 (5 bases). V gave up 2 bases and J gave up 4 bases, with 10 bases separating them. Germline CDR1 and CDR2: SGHNT and YYREEE (reference sequence). CDR3 length: 14 amino acids. CDR3 loop: CASSFAGPNQPQHF. In DNA, the CDR3 is TGTGCCAGCAGCTTTGCGGGGCCTAATCAGCCCCAGCATTTT.

This chain links TRBV10-3 with TRBJ1-6; no clear D gene. Germline-derived CDR1 and CDR2 are ENHRY and SYGVKD. V lost 2 bases and J lost 6, with 11 bases in between. CDR3 length equals 15 residues. CDR3 sequence: CAISEEGGLNSPLHF. The CDR3 DNA follows: TGTGCCATCAGTGAGGAGGGTGGACTTAATTCACCCCTCCACTTT.

The chain combines TRBV19 with TRBJ1-5; no clear D. Germline CDR1 LNHDA, CDR2 SQIVND (reference sequence). Trimming took 7 bases from V and 4 from J, leaving 8 bases between them. CDR3 length: 12 residues. Written as DNA, the CDR3 is TGTGCCAGTACAAACAGAAATCAGCCCCAGCATTTT. Its translation: CASTNRNQPQHF.

V and J are TRBV5-5 and TRBJ1-4; a possible D gene is TRBD1 (5 bases). Deletions cut 0 bases from V and 8 bases from J, with 14 bases between. The CDR3 is 15 amino acids. Germline V gene sequence: CDR1 SGHKS, CDR2 YYEKEE (reference sequence). CDR3 amino acids: CASSLAQGSREKLFF. DNA for the CDR3: TGTGCCAGCAGCTTGGCTCAGGGTAGTCGGGAAAAACTGTTTTTT.

The chain recombines TRBV2 with TRBJ2-2; D possibly corresponds to TRBD1 (6 bases). The CDR3 consists of 15 residues. V was pared by 5 bases and J by 2 bases, with 12 bases between. Germline CDR1 and CDR2: SNHLY and FYNNEI. The CDR3 DNA follows: TGTGCCAGCAGTCGGCAGGGGCGCAACACCGGGGAGCTGTTTTTT. It encodes CASSRQGRNTGELFF.

The V call is TRBV7-9, the J call TRBJ1-1, with D tentatively TRBD1 (6 bases). V lost 5 bases and J lost 0, with 13 bases in between. Germline V gene data show CDR1 as SEHNR and CDR2 as FQNEAQ (reference sequence). The CDR3 has 15 amino acids. CDR3 nucleotide sequence: TGTGCCAGCAGCCGACACAGGGAAGTGAACACTGAAGCTTTCTTT. As protein: CASSRHREVNTEAFF.

The rearrangement joins TRBV7-9 to TRBJ2-3; D is possibly TRBD1 (5 bases). The V end was cut by 5 bases, the J end by 6 bases, with 12 bases between. The germline gives CDR1 SEHNR, CDR2 FQNEAQ (reference sequence). The CDR3 length is 13 residues. The CDR3 DNA reads as TGTGCCAGCAGCCCTCTTGGGGCCGATACGCAGTATTTT. As protein: CASSPLGADTQYF.

J is TRBJ2-1 and V is TRBV11-2, with 8 bases lining up with TRBD2. J was trimmed by 8 bases and V by 5 bases; bases with no gene match: 5. Germline V gene lookup returns CDR1 SGHAT and CDR2 FQNNGV. The CDR3 contains 13 residues. CDR3 sequence (DNA): TGTGCCAGCAGCCTCGGGGGGGTCTATGAGCAGTTCTTC. Protein product: CASSLGGVYEQFF.

This rearrangement joins TRBV3-1 (or the pseudogene TRBV3-2) to TRBJ1-2; 8 bases fit TRBD1. The J segment lost 5 bases and the V segment lost 0 bases, leaving 11 bases of the junction unmatched. Looked up from germline, CDR1 is LGHDT and CDR2 is YNNKEL (reference sequence). The CDR3 is 17 residues long. This CDR3 is CASSQDRTGLGFYGYTF. The CDR3 coding sequence is TGTGCCAGCAGCCAAGATCGGACAGGGCTCGGTTTTTATGGCTACACCTTC.

The rearrangement uses TRBV21-1 and TRBJ2-5; the table's D call, TRBD2, has no DNA check behind it. TRBV21-1 is tagged as a pseudogene. This CDR3 is 14 amino acids long. The CDR3 DNA sequence: TGTGCCAGCAGCAAAGTCGGCAGCGAAGAGACCCAGTACTTC. This translates into CASSKVGSEETQYF.

V and J are TRBV2 and TRBJ2-7, with TRBD1 matching 8 bases. Germline values: CDR1 SNHLY, CDR2 FYNNEI. The CDR3 has 13 residues. The V and J ends lost 6 bases and 7 bases, in that order; junction bases with no gene match: 8. CDR3 sequence: CASRAQGAGEQYF. The CDR3 DNA follows: TGTGCCAGCAGGGCGCAGGGGGCAGGGGAGCAGTACTTC.

This chain links TRBV9 with TRBJ1-1; 9 bases are shared with TRBD1. Losses at the gene ends were 3 bases for V and 0 bases for J; bases not matched to a gene: 12. Germline-derived CDR1 and CDR2 are SGDLS and YYNGEE. The CDR3 is 18 amino acids. The CDR3 here is CASSARDRDRRMNTEAFF. CDR3 DNA sequence: TGTGCCAGCAGCGCAAGGGACAGGGATCGAAGAATGAACACTGAAGCTTTCTTT.

The chain carries TRBV2 and TRBJ2-5; TRBD1 aligns across 9 bases. The J segment lost 5 bases and the V segment lost 4 bases, leaving 8 bases of the junction unmatched. This CDR3 is 15 amino acids long. Per germline, CDR1 SNHLY and CDR2 FYNNEI. The CDR3 DNA is TGTGCCAGCAGTGCTCGGGACAGGGATGGGGAGACCCAGTACTTC. Translated, it gives CASSARDRDGETQYF.